What follows describes a single T cell receptor beta chain. Its specificity is unknown. These data belong to a study of post-analysis software for immune sequencing data. Prepared TCR beta cDNA libraries contained unique molecular identifiers. Input amounts of roughly 0.85 to 10 million T cells were used. These gave roughly 0.5 million cDNA molecules, so each molecule approximated one T cell. TCRdb used MiXCR to reprocess the PCR reads, holding one entry per CDR3 protein. The table lists about 560,000 distinct CDR3 sequences, roughly two fifths of them singletons. Trimming removed 0 bases at V and 7 bases at J, with 13 bases between. The CDR3 has 16 amino acids. The germline V gene has CDR1 SGHDN and CDR2 FVKESK. Findings and limits, study-wide: Normalized Chao1 diversity was significantly reduced in patients versus controls. Patients carried five TRBV segments more frequently than controls did, and TRBV5-6, TRBV5-1 and TRBV20-1 were among them. Under F measure analysis, samples from one preparation batch co-clustered strongly.

This TCR derives from a girl aged 10 to 17 with multiple sclerosis. The chain is built from TRBV14 and TRBJ1-6; D ambiguous. Sequencing input: blood. This chain's CDR3 is CASSQDPPRSNSPLHF. The CDR3 region has the DNA TGTGCCAGCAGCCAAGATCCCCCCAGATCCAATTCACCCCTCCACTTT.